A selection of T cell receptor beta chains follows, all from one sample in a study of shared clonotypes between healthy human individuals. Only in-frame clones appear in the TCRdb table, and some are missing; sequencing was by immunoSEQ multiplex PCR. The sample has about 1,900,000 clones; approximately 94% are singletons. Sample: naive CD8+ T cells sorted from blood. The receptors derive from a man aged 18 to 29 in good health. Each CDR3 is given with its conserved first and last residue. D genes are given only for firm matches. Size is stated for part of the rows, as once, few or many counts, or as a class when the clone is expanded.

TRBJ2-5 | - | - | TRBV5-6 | CASSQYPQETQYF | TGTGCCAGCAGCCAATACCCGCAAGAGACCCAGTACTTC
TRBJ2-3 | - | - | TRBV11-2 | CASSLMLGSTDTQYF | TGTGCCAGCAGCTTAATGCTCGGGAGCACAGATACGCAGTATTTT
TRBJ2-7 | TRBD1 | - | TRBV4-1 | CASSQDVETGVSYEQYF | TGCGCCAGCAGCCAAGATGTCGAGACAGGGGTTTCCTACGAGCAGTACTTC
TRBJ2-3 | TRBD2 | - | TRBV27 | CASSLYGLATDTQYF | TGTGCCAGCAGTTTATACGGACTAGCGACAGATACGCAGTATTTT
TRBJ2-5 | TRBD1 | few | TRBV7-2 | CASSYDREETQYF | TGTGCCAGCAGCTACGACAGGGAAGAGACCCAGTACTTC
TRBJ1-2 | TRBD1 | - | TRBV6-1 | CASSEFRGTGGPINYGYTF | TGTGCCAGCAGTGAATTCCGCGGGACAGGGGGCCCGATTAACTATGGCTACACCTTC
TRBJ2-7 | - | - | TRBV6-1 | CASSEWTATYEQYF | TGTGCCAGCAGTGAGTGGACGGCTACCTACGAGCAGTACTTC
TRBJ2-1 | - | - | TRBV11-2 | CASSGGNDNEQFF | TGTGCCAGCAGCGGAGGGAACGACAATGAGCAGTTCTTC
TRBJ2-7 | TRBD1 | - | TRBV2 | CASSENRGWYEQYF | TGTGCCAGCAGTGAAAACAGGGGGTGGTACGAGCAGTACTTC
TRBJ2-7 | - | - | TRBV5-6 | CASSLVGTTYEQYF | TGTGCCAGCAGCTTGGTCGGCACAACCTACGAGCAGTACTTC
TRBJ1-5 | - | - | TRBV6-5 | CASSPTDRSNQPQHF | TGTGCCAGCAGCCCCACGGACAGAAGCAATCAGCCCCAGCATTTT
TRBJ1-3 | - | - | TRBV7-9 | CASSLVTGGGHTIYF | TGTGCCAGCAGCTTAGTGACAGGCGGGGGTCACACCATATATTTT
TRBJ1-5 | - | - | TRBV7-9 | CASSPGGPNQPQHF | TGTGCCAGCAGCCCCGGGGGTCCGAATCAGCCCCAGCATTTT
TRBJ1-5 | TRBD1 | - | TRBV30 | CAWSVDRGVEAQHF | TGTGCCTGGAGCGTGGACAGGGGGGTGGAAGCCCAGCATTTT
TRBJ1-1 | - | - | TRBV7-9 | CASSLEPDMNTEAFF | TGTGCCAGCAGCTTAGAGCCAGATATGAACACTGAAGCTTTCTTT
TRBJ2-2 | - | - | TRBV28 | CASSQLSGTWEGDTGELFF | TGTGCCAGCAGTCAGCTTTCCGGGACATGGGAGGGAGACACCGGGGAGCTGTTTTTT
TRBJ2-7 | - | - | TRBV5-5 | CASSLTYEQYF | TGTGCCAGCAGCCTTACCTACGAGCAGTACTTC
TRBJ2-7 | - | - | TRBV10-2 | CASSETAAYEQYF | TGCGCCAGCAGTGAGACCGCGGCCTACGAGCAGTACTTC
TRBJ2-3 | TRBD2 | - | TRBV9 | CASSVLVTSGTDTQYF | TGTGCCAGCAGCGTTTTAGTCACTAGCGGCACAGATACGCAGTATTTT
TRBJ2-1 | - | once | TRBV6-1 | CASPGTIAPYNEQFF | TGTGCCAGCCCCGGTACTATAGCGCCTTACAATGAGCAGTTCTTC
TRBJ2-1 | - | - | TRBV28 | CASSLETYNEQFF | TGTGCCAGCAGTTTGGAGACCTACAATGAGCAGTTCTTC
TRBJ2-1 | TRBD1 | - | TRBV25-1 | CASSELDREDEQFF | TGTGCCAGCAGTGAATTGGACAGGGAGGATGAGCAGTTCTTC
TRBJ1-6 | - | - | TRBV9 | CASSVESVNSPLHF | TGTGCCAGCAGCGTAGAGTCAGTCAATTCACCCCTCCACTTT
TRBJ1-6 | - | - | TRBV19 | CASSSDLYSLSTLHF | TGTGCCAGTAGTTCAGACCTATACAGCCTAAGTACCCTCCACTTT
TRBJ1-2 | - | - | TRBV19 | CASSPPSLGYGYTF | TGTGCCAGTAGTCCTCCCTCCCTCGGCTATGGCTACACCTTC
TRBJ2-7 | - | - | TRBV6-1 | CASSERGGPYEQYF | TGTGCCAGCAGTGAAAGAGGAGGGCCATACGAGCAGTACTTC
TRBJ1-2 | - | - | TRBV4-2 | CASSQDKAGIVHGYTF | TGTGCCAGCAGCCAAGATAAAGCGGGGATTGTCCATGGCTACACCTTC
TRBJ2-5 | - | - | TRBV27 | CASGPFRGAETQYF | TGTGCCAGCGGCCCATTCCGGGGGGCAGAGACCCAGTACTTC
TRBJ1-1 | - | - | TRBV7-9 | CASARSEEAFF | TGTGCCAGCGCCAGGTCGGAAGAAGCTTTCTTT
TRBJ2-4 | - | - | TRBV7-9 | CASSRQEGLAKNIQYF | TGTGCCAGCAGCCGACAAGAAGGACTAGCCAAAAACATTCAGTACTTC
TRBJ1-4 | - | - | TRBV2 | CASSQTGLSGEKLFF | TGTGCCAGCAGCCAAACAGGGTTGTCGGGTGAAAAACTGTTTTTT
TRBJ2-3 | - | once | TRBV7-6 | CASSLVSEGAHQYF | TGTGCCAGCAGCTTAGTATCGGAGGGTGCCCATCAGTATTTT
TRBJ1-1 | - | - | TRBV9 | CASSPYGGQNTEAFF | TGTGCCAGCAGCCCTTACGGTGGACAGAACACTGAAGCTTTCTTT
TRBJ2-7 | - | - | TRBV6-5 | CASSYSSVHEQYF | TGTGCCAGCAGTTACTCATCGGTCCACGAGCAGTACTTC
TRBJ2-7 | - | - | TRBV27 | CASRSYSYEQYF | TGTGCCAGCAGATCATACTCCTACGAGCAGTACTTC
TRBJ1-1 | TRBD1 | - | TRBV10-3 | CAITDRGEAFF | TGTGCCATCACTGACAGGGGCGAAGCTTTCTTT
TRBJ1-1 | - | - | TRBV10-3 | CATASQGAEAFF | TGTGCCACGGCGAGTCAGGGCGCTGAAGCTTTCTTT
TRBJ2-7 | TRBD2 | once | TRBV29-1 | CSVGSGGADEQYF | TGCAGCGTTGGGAGCGGGGGGGCCGACGAGCAGTACTTC
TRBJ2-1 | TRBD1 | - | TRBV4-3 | CASSQDGTGSYNEQFF | TGCGCCAGCAGCCAAGATGGGACAGGGTCCTACAATGAGCAGTTCTTC
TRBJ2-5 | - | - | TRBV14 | CASSQRGAETQYF | TGTGCCAGCAGCCAAAGGGGCGCAGAGACCCAGTACTTC
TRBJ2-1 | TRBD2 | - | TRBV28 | CASRLAGANNEQFF | TGTGCCAGCAGACTAGCGGGGGCCAACAATGAGCAGTTCTTC
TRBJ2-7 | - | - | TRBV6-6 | CASSEVPPYEQYF | TGTGCCAGCAGTGAGGTACCTCCCTACGAGCAGTACTTC
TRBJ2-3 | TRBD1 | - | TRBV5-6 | CASSLGQGARDTQYF | TGTGCCAGCAGCTTGGGACAGGGGGCGAGAGATACGCAGTATTTT
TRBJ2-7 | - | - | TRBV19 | CASSMSGAYEQYF | TGTGCCAGTAGTATGTCCGGGGCCTACGAGCAGTACTTC
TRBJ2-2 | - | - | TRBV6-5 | CASGGLLTGELFF | TGTGCCAGCGGGGGGTTACTCACCGGGGAGCTGTTTTTT
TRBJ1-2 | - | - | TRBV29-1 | CSVGPGDGFYGYTF | TGCAGCGTTGGCCCGGGAGACGGATTCTATGGCTACACCTTC
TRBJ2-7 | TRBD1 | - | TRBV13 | CASSFDRDPYEQYF | TGTGCCAGCAGCTTCGACAGGGACCCCTACGAGCAGTACTTC
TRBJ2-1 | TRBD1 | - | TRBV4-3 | CASSQGAGTGHEQFF | TGCGCCAGCAGCCAAGGGGCAGGGACAGGGCATGAGCAGTTCTTC
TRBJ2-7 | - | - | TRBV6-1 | CASSPVGGSIYEQYF | TGTGCCAGCAGTCCGGTGGGGGGTTCTATCTACGAGCAGTACTTC
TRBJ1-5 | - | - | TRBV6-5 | CASSYSSGLINQPQHF | TGTGCCAGCAGTTACTCGTCGGGGCTGATCAATCAGCCCCAGCATTTT
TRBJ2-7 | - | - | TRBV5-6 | CASSLAGNYEQYF | TGTGCCAGCAGCTTGGCCGGAAACTACGAGCAGTACTTC
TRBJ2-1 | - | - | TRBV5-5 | CASSLGQGNEQFF | TGTGCCAGCAGCTTGGGGCAGGGAAATGAGCAGTTCTTC
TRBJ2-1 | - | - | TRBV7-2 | CASSVRGVSYNEQFF | TGTGCCAGCAGTGTTCGTGGGGTTTCCTACAATGAGCAGTTCTTC